This entry is about one T cell receptor (beta chain). Its antigen remains unknown. The repertoire was sequenced with immunoSEQ multiplex PCR; TCRdb's copy has only in-frame clones and lacks some. This sample yields approximately 2.5 million clones, of which 90% to 95% are seen a single time; 0.13% to 0.15% belongs to the top ten. V was clipped by 0 bases and J by 1 base, with 10 bases between them. Germline V gene sequence: CDR1 GTSNPN, CDR2 SVGIG (reference sequence). The CDR3 is made up of 15 amino acids. These data belong to a study of shared clonotypes between healthy human individuals. Healthy adults negative for HIV, lacking recent acute infections or vaccinations, served as donors. Every one of the donors was a Caucasian adult that lived in Nashville, Tennessee. Findings and caveats of the study: Among the subsets, naive ones generally showed larger estimated richness than memory ones. Donor clonotype sharing was expected to depend on sequencing depth.

V is TRBV30 and J is TRBJ1-5; D is perhaps TRBD1 (6 bases). This sequence was found in a man aged 18 to 30 in good health. Sequenced: naive CD4+ T cells sorted from blood. Sample subset: CD45RA+ positively selected. The CDR3, as DNA: TGTGCCTGGAGTGTAGGGGGGGTCAGCAATCAGCCCCAGCATTTT. Encoded protein: CAWSVGGVSNQPQHF.